This TCR beta chain was sequenced during a study of shared clonotypes between healthy human individuals. Study-wide results and caveats: Tissues were not sampled, only blood, and their repertoires likely differ.

In the CD4+ fraction, cells were divided into CD45RA+ naive and CD45RA-negative memory subsets. TCRdb's table, derived via immunoSEQ multiplex PCR, lists solely in-frame clones and lacks some. The data contain about 2,500,000 clones, around 94% of them singletons. Concerning this clone itself: Its antigen is not identified.

Germline V gives CDR1 SQVTM, CDR2 ANQGSEA. The CDR3 spans 14 residues. The V end lost 4 bases, the J end lost 2 bases, and 12 bases lay between the germline ends. The chain employs TRBV29-1 and TRBJ2-1; D ambiguous. This TCR was sampled from a man younger than 35 in good health. The specimen sequenced was naive CD4+ T cells sorted from blood. As to subset: CD45RA+ positively selected. DNA of the CDR3: TGCAGCGTTGGGGCAGGAACCGCCTACAATGAGCAGTTCTTC. Its translation is CSVGAGTAYNEQFF.